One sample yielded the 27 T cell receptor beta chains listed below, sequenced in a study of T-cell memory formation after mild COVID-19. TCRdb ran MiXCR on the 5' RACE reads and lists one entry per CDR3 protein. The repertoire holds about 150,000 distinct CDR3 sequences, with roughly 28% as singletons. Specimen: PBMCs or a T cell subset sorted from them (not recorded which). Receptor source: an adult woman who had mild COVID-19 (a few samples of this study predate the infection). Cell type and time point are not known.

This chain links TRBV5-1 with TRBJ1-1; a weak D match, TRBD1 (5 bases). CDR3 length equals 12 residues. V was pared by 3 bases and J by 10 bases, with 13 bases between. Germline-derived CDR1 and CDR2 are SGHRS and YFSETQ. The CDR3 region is CASSWDGQGAFF. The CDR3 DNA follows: TGCGCCAGCAGCTGGGACGGTCAAGGAGCTTTCTTT.

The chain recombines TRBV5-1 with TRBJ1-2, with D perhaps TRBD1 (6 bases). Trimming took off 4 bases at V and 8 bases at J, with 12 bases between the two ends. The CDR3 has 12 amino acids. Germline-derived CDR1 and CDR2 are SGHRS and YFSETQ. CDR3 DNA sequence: TGCGCCAGCAGCATGGGACAAGGCGGCTACACCTTC. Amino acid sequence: CASSMGQGGYTF.

CDR3 coding DNA: TGCGCCAGCAGCTTGCCAGGGACTTATGGCTACACCTTC. This encodes CASSLPGTYGYTF. This chain uses TRBV5-1 with TRBJ1-2, with a tentative D call TRBD1 (5 bases). The CDR3 sequence is 13 residues long. The ends were cut back, 1 base at V and 5 bases at J, with 9 bases in the middle. Germline V CDR1 and CDR2: SGHRS, YFSETQ.

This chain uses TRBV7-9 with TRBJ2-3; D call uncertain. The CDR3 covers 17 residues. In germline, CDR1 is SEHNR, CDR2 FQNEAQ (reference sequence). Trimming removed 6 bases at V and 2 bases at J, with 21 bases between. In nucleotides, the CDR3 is TGTGCCAGCAGAGGGATTATCGGCGACTCCCCCACAGATACGCAGTATTTT. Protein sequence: CASRGIIGDSPTDTQYF.

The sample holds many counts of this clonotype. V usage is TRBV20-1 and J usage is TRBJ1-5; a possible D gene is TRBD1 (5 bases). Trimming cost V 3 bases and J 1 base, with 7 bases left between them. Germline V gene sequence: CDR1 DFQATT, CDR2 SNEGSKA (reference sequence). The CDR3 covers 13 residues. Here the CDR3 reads CSASRGSNQPQHF. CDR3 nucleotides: TGCAGTGCTAGTAGGGGAAGCAATCAGCCCCAGCATTTT.

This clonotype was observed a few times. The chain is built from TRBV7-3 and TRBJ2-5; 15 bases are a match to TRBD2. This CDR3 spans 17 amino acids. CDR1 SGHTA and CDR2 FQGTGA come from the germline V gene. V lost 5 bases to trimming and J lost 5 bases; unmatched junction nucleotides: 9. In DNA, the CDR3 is TGTGCCAGCAGCGTGGGACTAGCGGGAGGATTAGCGGAGACCCAGTACTTC. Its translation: CASSVGLAGGLAETQYF.

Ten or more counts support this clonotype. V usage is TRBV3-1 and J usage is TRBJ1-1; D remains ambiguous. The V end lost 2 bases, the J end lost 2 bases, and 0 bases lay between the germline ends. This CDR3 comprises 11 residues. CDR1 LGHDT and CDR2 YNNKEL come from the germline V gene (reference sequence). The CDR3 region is CASSQNTEAFF. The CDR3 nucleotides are TGTGCCAGCAGCCAAAACACTGAAGCTTTCTTT.

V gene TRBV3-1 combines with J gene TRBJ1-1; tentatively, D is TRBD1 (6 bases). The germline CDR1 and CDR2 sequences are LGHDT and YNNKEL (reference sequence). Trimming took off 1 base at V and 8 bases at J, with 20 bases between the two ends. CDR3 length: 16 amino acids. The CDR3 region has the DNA TGTGCCAGCAGCCAAGGGGACACACGACAGAGTCTAGAAGCTTTCTTT. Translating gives CASSQGDTRQSLEAFF. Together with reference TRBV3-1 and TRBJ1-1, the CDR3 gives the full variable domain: DTAVSQTPKYLVTQMGNDKSIKCEQNLGHDTMYWYKQDSKKFLKIMFSYNNKELIINETVPNRFSPKSPDKAHLNLHINSLELGDSAVYFCASSQGDTRQSLEAFFGQGTRLTVV.

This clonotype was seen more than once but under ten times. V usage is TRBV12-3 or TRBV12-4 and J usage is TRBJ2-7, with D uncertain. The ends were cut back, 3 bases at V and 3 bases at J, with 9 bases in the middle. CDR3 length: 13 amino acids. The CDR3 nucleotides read TGTGCCAGCAGTTTCGGCATAGACTACGAGCAGTACTTC. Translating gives CASSFGIDYEQYF.

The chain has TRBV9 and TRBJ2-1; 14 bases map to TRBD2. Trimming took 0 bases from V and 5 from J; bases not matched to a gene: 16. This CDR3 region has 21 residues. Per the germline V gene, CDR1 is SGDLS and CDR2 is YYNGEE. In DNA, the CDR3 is TGTGCCAGCAGCGTAGAACCGACTAGCGGGAGGGCCAGTTTCCCCCACAATGAGCAGTTCTTC. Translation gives CASSVEPTSGRASFPHNEQFF.

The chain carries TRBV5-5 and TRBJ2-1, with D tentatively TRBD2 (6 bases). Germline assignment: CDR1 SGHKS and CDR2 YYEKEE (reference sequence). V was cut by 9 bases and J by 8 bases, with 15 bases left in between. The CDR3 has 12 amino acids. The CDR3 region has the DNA TGTGCCACCTTGCCGCGGGATTATGAGCAGTTCTTC. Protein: CATLPRDYEQFF.

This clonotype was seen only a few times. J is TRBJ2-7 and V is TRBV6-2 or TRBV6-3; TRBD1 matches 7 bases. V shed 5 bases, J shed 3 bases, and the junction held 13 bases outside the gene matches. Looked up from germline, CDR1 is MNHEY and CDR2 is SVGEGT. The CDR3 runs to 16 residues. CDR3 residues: CASSANRGRWDYEQYF. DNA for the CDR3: TGTGCCAGCAGTGCTAACAGGGGCCGCTGGGACTACGAGCAGTACTTC.

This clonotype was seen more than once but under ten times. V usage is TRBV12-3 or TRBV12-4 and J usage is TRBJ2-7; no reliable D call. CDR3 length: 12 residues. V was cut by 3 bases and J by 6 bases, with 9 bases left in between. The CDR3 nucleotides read TGTGCCAGCAGTTTTTATCTGGGCGAGCAGTACTTC. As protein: CASSFYLGEQYF.

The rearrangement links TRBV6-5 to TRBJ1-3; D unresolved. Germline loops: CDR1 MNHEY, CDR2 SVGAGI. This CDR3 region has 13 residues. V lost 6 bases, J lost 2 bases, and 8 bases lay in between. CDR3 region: CASSPTAGNTIYF. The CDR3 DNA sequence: TGTGCCAGCAGCCCCACGGCTGGAAACACCATATATTTT.

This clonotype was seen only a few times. CDR3: CASSLGLRGSSYNEQFF. CDR3 bases: TGCGCCAGCAGCTTGGGCCTTCGGGGGAGCTCCTACAATGAGCAGTTCTTC. The rearrangement joins TRBV5-1 to TRBJ2-1; D is perhaps TRBD2 (6 bases). Trimming removed 0 bases at V and 0 bases at J, with 13 bases between. Germline CDR1 SGHRS, CDR2 YFSETQ. The CDR3 loop spans 17 amino acids. Full variable domain (rest looked up from reference TRBV5-1 and TRBJ2-1): KAGVTQTPRYLIKTRGQQVTLSCSPISGHRSVSWYQQTPGQGLQFLFEYFSETQRNKGNFPGRFSGRQFSNSRSEMNVSTLELGDSALYLCASSLGLRGSSYNEQFFGPGTRLTVL.

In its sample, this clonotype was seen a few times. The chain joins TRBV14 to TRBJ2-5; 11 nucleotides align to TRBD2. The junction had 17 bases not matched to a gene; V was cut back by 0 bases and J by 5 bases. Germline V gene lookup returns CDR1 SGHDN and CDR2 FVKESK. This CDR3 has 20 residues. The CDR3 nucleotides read TGTGCCAGCAGCCAAGATCATAGTATTACTAGCGGGGGCCCCGGGGAGACCCAGTACTTC. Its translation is CASSQDHSITSGGPGETQYF.

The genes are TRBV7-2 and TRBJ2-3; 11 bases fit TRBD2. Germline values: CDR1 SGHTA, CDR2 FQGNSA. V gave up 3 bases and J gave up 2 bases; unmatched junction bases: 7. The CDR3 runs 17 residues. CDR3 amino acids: CASSFTGTSGHTDTQYF. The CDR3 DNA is TGTGCCAGCAGCTTTACAGGGACTAGCGGACACACAGATACGCAGTATTTT. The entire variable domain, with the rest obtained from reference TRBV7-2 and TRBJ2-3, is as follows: GAGVSQSPSNKVTEKGKDVELRCDPISGHTALYWYRQSLGQGLEFLIYFQGNSAPDKSGLPSDRFSAERTGGSVSTLTIQRTQQEDSAVYLCASSFTGTSGHTDTQYFGPGTRLTVL.

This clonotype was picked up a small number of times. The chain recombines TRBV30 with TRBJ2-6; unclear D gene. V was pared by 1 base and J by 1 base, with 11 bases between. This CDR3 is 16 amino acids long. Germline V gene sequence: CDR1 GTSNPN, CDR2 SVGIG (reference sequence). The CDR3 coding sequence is TGTGCCTGGAGTGGGTTCCGAGGATCTGGGGCCAACGTCCTGACTTTC. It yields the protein CAWSGFRGSGANVLTF.

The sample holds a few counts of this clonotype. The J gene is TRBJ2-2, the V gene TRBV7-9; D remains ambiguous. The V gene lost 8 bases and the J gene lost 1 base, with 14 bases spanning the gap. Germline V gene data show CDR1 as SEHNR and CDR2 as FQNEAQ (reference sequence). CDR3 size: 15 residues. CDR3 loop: CASWKKERNTGELFF. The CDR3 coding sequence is TGTGCCAGCTGGAAGAAAGAGAGGAACACCGGGGAGCTGTTTTTT.

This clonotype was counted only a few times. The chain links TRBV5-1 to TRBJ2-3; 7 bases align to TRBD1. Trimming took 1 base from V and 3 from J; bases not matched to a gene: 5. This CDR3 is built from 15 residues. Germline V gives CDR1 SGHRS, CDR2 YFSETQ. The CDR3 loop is CASSLSGQATDTQYF. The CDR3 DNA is TGCGCCAGCAGCTTGTCTGGACAGGCGACAGATACGCAGTATTTT.

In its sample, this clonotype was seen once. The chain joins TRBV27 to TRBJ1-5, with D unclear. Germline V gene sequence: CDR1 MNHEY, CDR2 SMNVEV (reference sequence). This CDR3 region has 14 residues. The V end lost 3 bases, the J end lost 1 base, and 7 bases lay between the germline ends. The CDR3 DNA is TGTGCCAGCAGTTTTGGCAGGAGCAATCAGCCCCAGCATTTT. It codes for CASSFGRSNQPQHF.

CDR3 region: CASSPSGQTYYGYTF. For the CDR3, the DNA is TGCGCCAGCAGTCCCTCCGGGCAGACCTACTATGGCTACACCTTC. The chain couples TRBV4-3 to TRBJ1-2; D call uncertain. Germline V gives CDR1 LGHNA, CDR2 YSLEER. This CDR3 contains 15 residues. Trimming took off 6 bases at V and 3 bases at J, with 17 bases between the two ends.

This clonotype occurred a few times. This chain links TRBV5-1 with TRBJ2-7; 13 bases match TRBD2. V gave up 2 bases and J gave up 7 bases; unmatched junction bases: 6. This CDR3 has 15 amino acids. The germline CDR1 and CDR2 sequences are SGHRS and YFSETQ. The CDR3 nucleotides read TGCGCCAGCAGCTTCGGGACTAGCGGGGCCGAGGAGCAGTACTTC. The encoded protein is CASSFGTSGAEEQYF. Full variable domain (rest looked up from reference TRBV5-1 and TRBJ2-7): KAGVTQTPRYLIKTRGQQVTLSCSPISGHRSVSWYQQTPGQGLQFLFEYFSETQRNKGNFPGRFSGRQFSNSRSEMNVSTLELGDSALYLCASSFGTSGAEEQYFGPGTRLTVT.

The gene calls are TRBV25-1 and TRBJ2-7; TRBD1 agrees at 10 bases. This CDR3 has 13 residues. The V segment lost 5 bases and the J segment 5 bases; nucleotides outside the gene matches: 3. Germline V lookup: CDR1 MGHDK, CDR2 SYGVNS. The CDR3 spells CASSRTGGDEQYF. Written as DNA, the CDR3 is TGTGCCAGCAGTCGGACAGGGGGAGACGAGCAGTACTTC.

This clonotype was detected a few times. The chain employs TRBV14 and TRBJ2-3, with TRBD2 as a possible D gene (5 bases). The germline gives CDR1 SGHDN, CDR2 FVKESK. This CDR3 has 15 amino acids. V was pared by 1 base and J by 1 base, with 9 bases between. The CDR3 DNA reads TGTGCCAGCAGCCAAGCTAGGACTCGCACAGATACGCAGTATTTT. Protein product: CASSQARTRTDTQYF.

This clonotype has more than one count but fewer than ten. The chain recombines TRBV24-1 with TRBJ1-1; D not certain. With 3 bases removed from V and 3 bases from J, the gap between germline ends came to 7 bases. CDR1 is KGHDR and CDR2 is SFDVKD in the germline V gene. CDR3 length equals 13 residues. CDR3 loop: CATSDTRYTEAFF. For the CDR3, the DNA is TGTGCCACCAGTGATACCAGGTACACTGAAGCTTTCTTT.

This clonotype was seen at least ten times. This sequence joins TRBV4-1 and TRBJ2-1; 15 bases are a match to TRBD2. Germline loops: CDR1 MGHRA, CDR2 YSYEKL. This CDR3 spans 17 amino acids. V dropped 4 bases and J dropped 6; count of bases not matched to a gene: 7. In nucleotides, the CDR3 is TGCGCCAGCAGCCGCGGACTAGCGGGGGGGACGGGCAATGAGCAGTTCTTC. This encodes CASSRGLAGGTGNEQFF.